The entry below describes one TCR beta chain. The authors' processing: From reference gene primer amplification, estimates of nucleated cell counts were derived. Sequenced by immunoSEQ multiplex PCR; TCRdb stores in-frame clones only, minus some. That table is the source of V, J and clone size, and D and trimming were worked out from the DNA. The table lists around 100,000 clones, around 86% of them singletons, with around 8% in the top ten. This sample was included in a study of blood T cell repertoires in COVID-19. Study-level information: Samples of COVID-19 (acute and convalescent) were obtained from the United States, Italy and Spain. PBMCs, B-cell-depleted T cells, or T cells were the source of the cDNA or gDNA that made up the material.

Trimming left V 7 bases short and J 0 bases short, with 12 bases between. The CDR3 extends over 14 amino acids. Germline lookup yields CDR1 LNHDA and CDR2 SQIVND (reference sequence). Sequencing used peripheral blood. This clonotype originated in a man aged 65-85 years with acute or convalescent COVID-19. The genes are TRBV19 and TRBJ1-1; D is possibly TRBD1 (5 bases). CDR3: CASNTPGLNTEAFF. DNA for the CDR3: TGTGCCAGTAACACCCCAGGGTTGAACACTGAAGCTTTCTTT. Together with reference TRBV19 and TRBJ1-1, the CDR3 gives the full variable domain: DGGITQSPKYLFRKEGQNVTLSCEQNLNHDAMYWYRQDPGQGLRLIYYSQIVNDFQKGDIAEGYSVSREKKESFPLTVTSAQKNPTAFYLCASNTPGLNTEAFFGQGTRLTVV.